This TCR beta chain was sequenced in a study of shared clonotypes between healthy human individuals. Broader study findings: Across subsets, estimated richness was generally greater for naive than for memory populations. It was expected that sequencing depth would affect clonotype sharing among donors.

About this clone itself: The antigen is unknown.

Both subsets, CD45RA+ naive and CD45RA-negative memory, were split from the CD4+ cells. Sequenced by immunoSEQ multiplex PCR; TCRdb stores in-frame clones only, minus some. Among about 680,000 clones listed, around 73% were seen once. This CDR3 has 14 amino acids. The V end was cut by 5 bases, the J end by 3 bases, with 14 bases between. Germline loops: CDR1 SEHNR, CDR2 FQNEAQ (reference sequence). The sequenced sample was memory CD4+ T cells sorted from blood. Subset meaning: CD45RA-negative fraction. The gene calls are TRBV7-9 and TRBJ2-7, with TRBD1 as a possible D gene (5 bases). The TCR comes from a woman aged 25 to 39 in good health. In DNA, the CDR3 is TGTGCCAGCAGCGACAGACCCGGTTTCTACGAGCAGTACTTC. This translates into CASSDRPGFYEQYF. The whole variable domain, remainder taken from reference TRBV7-9 and TRBJ2-7, is DTGVSQNPRHKITKRGQNVTFRCDPISEHNRLYWYRQTLGQGPEFLTYFQNEAQLEKSRLLSDRFSAERPKGSFSTLEIQRTEQGDSAMYLCASSDRPGFYEQYFGPGTRLTVT.